This paragraph reports one T cell receptor (beta chain). This specimen comes from a study of control samples from healthy donors and cancer patients. The method was immunoSEQ multiplex PCR; TCRdb's version includes in-frame clones alone and lacks a portion of them. The sample shows fewer than 200,000 clones, around 91% of them seen only once. CDR1 and CDR2 from the germline V gene are SGHTA and FQGNSA. The germline V and J ends were trimmed by 4 bases and 7 bases, with 14 bases remaining between them. The CDR3 is 13 residues long. The sequenced material came from blood. The chain recombines TRBV7-2 with TRBJ2-7, with D maybe TRBD1 (5 bases). This sequence was found in a woman in her forties or fifties in good health. CDR3 DNA: TGTGCCAGCAGCTCCTTTGACAGTTTTGAGCAGTACTTC. It is translated as CASSSFDSFEQYF.